This T cell receptor (beta chain) emerged from a study of CD8+ T cells in alopecia areata. Study overall: The study gave treated patients oral tofacitinib at 5 to 10 mg twice daily. Study observations and caveats: Clonality was higher in lesional than normal scalp, especially in alopecia totalis/universalis.

Points on this clone: Its antigen is not known.

This CDR3 is 13 amino acids long. The germline V gene encodes CDR1 SEHNR and CDR2 FQNEAQ (reference sequence). V lost 4 bases and J 6 bases, leaving 13 bases between the germline ends. The sequencing template was cDNA reverse transcribed from extracted RNA. The data were produced by immunoSEQ multiplex PCR, yet TCRdb's version contains in-frame clones alone and is incomplete. This table has some 130,000 clones, around 49% appearing once. The TCR sequence derives from a human donor with alopecia areata. This rearrangement joins TRBV7-9 to TRBJ2-7; weak D call: TRBD1 (6 bases). Material: CD8+ T cells sorted from blood, obtained at week 0. For the CDR3, the DNA is TGTGCCAGCAGCTCACCCGGGACAATCGAGCAGTACTTC. It specifies CASSSPGTIEQYF.